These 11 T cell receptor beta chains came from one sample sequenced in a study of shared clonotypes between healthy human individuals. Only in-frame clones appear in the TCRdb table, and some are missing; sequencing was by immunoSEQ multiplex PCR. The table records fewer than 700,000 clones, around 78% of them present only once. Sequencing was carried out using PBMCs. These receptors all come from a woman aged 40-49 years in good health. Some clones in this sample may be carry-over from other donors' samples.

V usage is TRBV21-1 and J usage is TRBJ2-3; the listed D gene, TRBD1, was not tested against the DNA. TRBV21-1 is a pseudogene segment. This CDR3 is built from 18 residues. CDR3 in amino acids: CASSKRGQGGVGTDTQYF. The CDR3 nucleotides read TGTGCCAGCAGCAAAAGGGGTCAGGGTGGTGTAGGCACAGATACGCAGTATTTT.

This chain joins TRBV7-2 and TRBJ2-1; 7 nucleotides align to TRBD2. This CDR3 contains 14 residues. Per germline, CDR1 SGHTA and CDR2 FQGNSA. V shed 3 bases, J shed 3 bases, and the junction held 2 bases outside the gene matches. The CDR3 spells CASSFASGYNEQFF. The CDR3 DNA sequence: TGTGCCAGCAGCTTTGCTAGCGGCTACAATGAGCAGTTCTTC.

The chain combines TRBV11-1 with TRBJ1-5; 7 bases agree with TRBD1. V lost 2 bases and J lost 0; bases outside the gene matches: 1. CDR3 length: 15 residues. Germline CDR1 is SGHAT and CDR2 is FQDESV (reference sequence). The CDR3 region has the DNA TGTGCCAGCAGCTTAACAGGGGATAGCAATCAGCCCCAGCATTTT. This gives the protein CASSLTGDSNQPQHF.

The CDR3 sequence: CASSWQTGTGTNTEAFF. The CDR3 bases are TGCGCCAGCAGCTGGCAAACCGGGACAGGGACAAACACTGAAGCTTTCTTT. The chain carries TRBV5-1 and TRBJ1-1, with 9 bases that match TRBD1. Germline V gene lookup returns CDR1 SGHRS and CDR2 YFSETQ. V gave up 3 bases and J gave up 2 bases; unmatched junction bases: 11. The CDR3 spans 17 residues.

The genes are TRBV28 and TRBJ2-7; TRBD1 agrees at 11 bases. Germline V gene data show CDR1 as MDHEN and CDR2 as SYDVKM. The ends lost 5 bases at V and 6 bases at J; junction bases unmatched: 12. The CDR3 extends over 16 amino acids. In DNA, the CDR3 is TGTGCCAGCAGTACCTGGACAGGGGGCGCCCCGGGCGAGCAGTACTTC. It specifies CASSTWTGGAPGEQYF.

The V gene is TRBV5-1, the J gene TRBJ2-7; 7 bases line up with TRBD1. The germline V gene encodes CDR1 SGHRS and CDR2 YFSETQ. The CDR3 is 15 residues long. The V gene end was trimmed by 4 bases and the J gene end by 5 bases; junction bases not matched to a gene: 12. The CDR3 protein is CASSPATGPVNEQYF. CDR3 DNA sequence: TGCGCCAGCAGCCCAGCGACAGGGCCTGTTAACGAGCAGTACTTC. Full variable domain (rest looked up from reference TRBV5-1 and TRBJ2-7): KAGVTQTPRYLIKTRGQQVTLSCSPISGHRSVSWYQQTPGQGLQFLFEYFSETQRNKGNFPGRFSGRQFSNSRSEMNVSTLELGDSALYLCASSPATGPVNEQYFGPGTRLTVT.

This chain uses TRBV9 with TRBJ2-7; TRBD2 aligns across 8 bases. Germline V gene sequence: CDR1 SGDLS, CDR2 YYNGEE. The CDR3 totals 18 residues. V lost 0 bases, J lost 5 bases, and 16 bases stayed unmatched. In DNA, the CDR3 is TGTGCCAGCAGCGTAGCACCGGAGGGCGGAGCGGGAGCCCACGAGCAGTACTTC. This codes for CASSVAPEGGAGAHEQYF.

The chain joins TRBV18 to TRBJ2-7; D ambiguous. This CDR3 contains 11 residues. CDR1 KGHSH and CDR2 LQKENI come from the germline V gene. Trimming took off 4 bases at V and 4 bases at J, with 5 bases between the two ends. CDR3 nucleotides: TGTGCCAGCTCACGAGGATACGAGCAGTACTTC. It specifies CASSRGYEQYF.

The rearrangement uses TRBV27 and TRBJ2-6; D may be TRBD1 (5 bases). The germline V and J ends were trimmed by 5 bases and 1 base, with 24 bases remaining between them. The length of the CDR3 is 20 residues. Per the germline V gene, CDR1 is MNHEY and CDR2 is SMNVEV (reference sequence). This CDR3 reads CASSTLGQGVRVSGANVLTF. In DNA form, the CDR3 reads TGTGCCAGCAGTACCCTGGGGCAGGGTGTCAGGGTATCTGGGGCCAACGTCCTGACTTTC.

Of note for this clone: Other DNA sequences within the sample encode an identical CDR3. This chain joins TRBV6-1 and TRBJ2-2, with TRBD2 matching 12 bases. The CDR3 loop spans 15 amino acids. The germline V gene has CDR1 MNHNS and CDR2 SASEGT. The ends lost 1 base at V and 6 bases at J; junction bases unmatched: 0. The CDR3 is CASSEGLAGAGELFF. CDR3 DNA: TGTGCCAGCAGTGAAGGACTAGCGGGGGCCGGGGAGCTGTTTTTT.

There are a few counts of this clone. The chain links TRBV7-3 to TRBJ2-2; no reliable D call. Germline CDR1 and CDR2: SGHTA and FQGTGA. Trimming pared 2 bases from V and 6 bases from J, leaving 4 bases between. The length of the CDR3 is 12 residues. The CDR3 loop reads CASSLDPGELFF. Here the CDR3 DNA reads TGTGCCAGCAGCTTAGACCCCGGGGAGCTGTTTTTT.